This record looks at one T cell receptor beta chain sequence and its context. Its target antigen remains unknown. No qualities accompany the bases; no much larger clone lies one base away. To sequence the TCRbeta CDR3 region, genomic DNA was isolated from the sorted cells. The immunoSEQ Assay was used for sequencing of TCRbeta CDR3 regions. Sourced from immuneACCESS, this table was stored by TCRdb with only in-frame sequences that have V and J called. A share of the clones is absent; for the studies checked, an unresolved V gene accounts for under half, and the remainder has no known explanation. The sample has some 150,000 clones on record, 85% to 95% of them singletons. The ten largest make up approximately 1% of the sample. The trial excluded patients who had a history of autoimmune disease or were on systemic immunosuppression. Peripheral blood for TCR sequencing was drawn from every dose cohort at baseline, at cycle 4 day 1 and at cycle 7 day 1. The samples were drawn from a first-in-human, open-label, multicenter phase I dose-escalation trial of ivuxolimab. Adults with locally advanced or metastatic melanoma, renal cell carcinoma, hepatocellular carcinoma or head and neck squamous cell carcinoma were enrolled in the trial. Before TCR sequencing, CD4+ and CD8+ T cells were separately sorted from peripheral blood.

The record originates from a study of OX40 agonist ivuxolimab in advanced cancers. About the study as a whole: The costimulatory receptor OX40 (CD134) was targeted by ivuxolimab, a fully human IgG2 agonistic monoclonal antibody. Intravenous ivuxolimab was administered to patients every 2 weeks at six dose levels: 0.01, 0.1, 0.3, 1.5, 3 and 10 mg/kg. Of the roughly 52 dose-escalation patients, hepatocellular carcinoma was present in approximately 20, melanoma in around 15, renal cell carcinoma in 9 and head and neck cancer in 9. The dose-escalation cohort was 82.7% male with a mean age of about 60 years, ranging from roughly 23 to 85. Patients were allowed to have had prior anti-PD-1, anti-PD-L1 or anti-CTLA-4 therapy, and more than 35% of the dose-escalation patients had been treated with checkpoint inhibitors. Three dose-escalation patients achieved partial responses, one with hepatocellular carcinoma and two with cutaneous melanoma. The point of sequencing TCRbeta in the periphery was to test whether ivuxolimab changed TCR sequence diversity and drove clonal T-cell expansion. The paper covers the monotherapy dose-escalation part of the phase I ivuxolimab trial, which included N of about 50 patients.

V lost 3 bases and J lost 7 bases; the stretch between them is 7 bases long. From the cysteine through the phenylalanine, the CDR3 covers 12 amino acids. Solely the CDR3 DNA is kept, with 36 bases framed from the first base. From the germline V gene, CDR1 is KGHSH and CDR2 is LQKENI. General findings and caveats noted by the study authors: In the 0.1-3.0 mg/kg groups, partial responders had among the lowest normalized peripheral clonal expansion, particularly in CD8+ T cells. Antigen specificity was not determined for the clonally expanded peripheral T cells. Low levels of normalized T-cell clonal expansion were also seen in some patients who did not respond. At doses from 0.1 to 3.0 mg/kg, clonal expansion was seen in both CD4+ and CD8+ blood T cells between baseline and week 6. After ivuxolimab, more expanded clones were found on average in CD8+ T cells than in CD4+ T cells.

The sample in question was CD4+ or CD8+ T cells sorted from blood, obtained in a trial of the OX40 agonist ivuxolimab. The source is an adult with an advanced solid tumor such as melanoma, head and neck, liver or kidney cancer. Recombination joined TRBV18 with TRBJ2-1, with no D gene named confidently. The CDR3 sequence is CASSPSRNEQFF. The DNA sequence reads TGTGCCAGCTCACCCTCTCGAAATGAGCAGTTCTTC. Full variable domain (CDR3 extended with the reference TRBV18 and TRBJ2-1 proteins): NAGVMQNPRHLVRRRGQEARLRCSPMKGHSHVYWYRQLPEEGLKFMVYLQKENIIDESGMPKERFSAEFPKEGPSILRIQQVVRGDSAAYFCASSPSRNEQFFGPGTRLTVL.